This TCR beta chain was recorded in a study of T cell responses to AZD1222 COVID-19 vaccine. Whole-study findings and limits: Seropositive AZD1222 recipients at baseline numbered only five to seven. The sample set comprised mostly white British donors with more females, and clonal diversity was possibly underestimated. As reported, nearly half of all spike-specific TCRs target variant regions that are unmutated.

CDR1 is SGHVT, CDR2 SQSDAQ, per germline. V lost 5 bases, J lost 7 bases, and 17 bases lay in between. This CDR3 is built from 15 residues. Only in-frame clones appear in the TCRdb table, and some are missing; sequencing was by immunoSEQ multiplex PCR. The table shows about 82,000 clones, with 80% to 95% occurring only once. As to this clone: Its antigen is as yet unknown.

This chain uses TRBV7-4 with TRBJ2-2, with D possibly being TRBD2 (6 bases). This TCR derives from an adult who received the AZD1222 COVID-19 vaccine. The material was peripheral blood, obtained 28 days after the second AZD1222 dose. CDR3 region: CASSACRTKDGELFF. CDR3 nucleotides: TGTGCCAGCAGCGCGTGCCGGACTAAAGACGGGGAGCTGTTTTTT. Based on the CDR3 plus reference TRBV7-4 and TRBJ2-2, the full variable domain is GAGVSQSPRYKVAKRGRDVALRCDSISGHVTLYWYRQTLGQGSEVLTYSQSDAQRDKSGRPSGRFSAERPERSVSTLKIQRTEQGDSAVYLCASSACRTKDGELFFGEGSRLTVL.